Presented here are 19 T cell receptor beta chains from one specimen sequenced in a study of identical twins. TCRdb itself ran the 5' RACE reads through MiXCR, one entry per CDR3 protein. This sample carries 450,000 or so distinct CDR3 sequences, 20% to 30% of them seen once, and the ten largest clones take about 2.9%. The same specimen was also included in a second study, on T cells expressing NK-cell markers.

Sample: CD4+ T cells sorted from blood. Receptors were obtained from a woman aged 18-29 years in good health.

This clonotype was found a few times. The V gene is TRBV12-3 or TRBV12-4, the J gene TRBJ1-1; D is unresolved. The CDR3 spans 15 residues. V was pared by 3 bases and J by 0 bases, with 11 bases between. Here the CDR3 reads CASSLEAVVNTEAFF. CDR3 sequence (DNA): TGTGCCAGCAGTTTGGAGGCCGTAGTGAACACTGAAGCTTTCTTT.

V is TRBV20-1 and J is TRBJ2-7, with TRBD2 as a possible D gene (6 bases). From germline, CDR1 is DFQATT and CDR2 SNEGSKA (reference sequence). The CDR3 is 16 residues long. V lost 1 base, J lost 6 bases, and 22 bases lay in between. CDR3 region: CSARARAGSNLGEQYF. CDR3 sequence (DNA): TGCAGTGCTAGAGCCCGTGCGGGAAGTAATTTGGGCGAGCAGTACTTC.

The chain recombines TRBV5-5 with TRBJ2-5, with 7 bases lining up with TRBD2. Germline CDR1 reads SGHKS; CDR2 reads YYEKEE (reference sequence). V shed 1 base and J 5 bases; nucleotides not matched to a gene: 11. The length of the CDR3 is 16 residues. In DNA form, the CDR3 reads TGTGCCAGCAGCTTGCGGCGGGAGTTGACTTCGGAGACCCAGTACTTC. Its translation is CASSLRRELTSETQYF.

This clonotype was recorded a few times. The chain uses TRBV6-2 or TRBV6-3 and TRBJ2-3, with D perhaps TRBD2 (5 bases). CDR1 MNHEY and CDR2 SVGEGT come from the germline V gene. The CDR3 spans 13 residues. The germline V and J ends were trimmed by 6 bases and 5 bases, with 12 bases remaining between them. The CDR3 nucleotides are TGTGCCAGCAGAGACCCCGGGGAAGATACGCAGTATTTT. This encodes CASRDPGEDTQYF.

This clonotype occurred a few times. One end of the junction varies from germline; a read error may be responsible. The chain combines TRBV7-7 with TRBJ1-1; D is unresolved. Per germline, CDR1 SSHAT and CDR2 FNYEAQ (reference sequence). The CDR3 contains 13 residues. The CDR3 nucleotides read TGTGCTAGCAGCTTCTCTCCGAACACTGAAGCTTTCTTT. It specifies CASSFSPNTEAFF.

This chain joins TRBV18 and TRBJ2-3, with 12 bases identical to TRBD2. V shed 6 bases, J shed 4 bases, and the junction held 5 bases outside the gene matches. Germline lookup yields CDR1 KGHSH and CDR2 LQKENI. The CDR3 is made up of 15 amino acids. The CDR3 is CASSPTSGGSDTQYF. CDR3 DNA: TGTGCCAGCTCCCCGACTAGCGGGGGTTCAGATACGCAGTATTTT.

This chain joins TRBV15 and TRBJ2-3; the match to TRBD2 covers 8 bases. Germline V CDR1 and CDR2: LNHNV, YYDKDF (reference sequence). This CDR3 spans 20 amino acids. J lost 6 bases, V lost 0 bases, and 20 bases had no gene match. The CDR3 region has the DNA TGTGCCACCAGCAGAGATCGGGGACTAGGGAGGCGCAGGAAGGTGGATACGCAGTATTTT. Amino acids: CATSRDRGLGRRRKVDTQYF. Together with reference TRBV15 and TRBJ2-3, the CDR3 gives the full variable domain: DAMVIQNPRYQVTQFGKPVTLSCSQTLNHNVMYWYQQKSSQAPKLLFHYYDKDFNNEADTPDNFQSRRPNTSFCFLDIRSPGLGDTAMYLCATSRDRGLGRRRKVDTQYFGPGTRLTVL.

This clonotype was picked up a small number of times. The gene calls are TRBV5-1 and TRBJ2-5; D ambiguous. This CDR3 is 13 amino acids long. The germline V gene encodes CDR1 SGHRS and CDR2 YFSETQ. V lost 3 bases, J lost 4 bases, and 10 bases lay in between. CDR3 in DNA: TGCGCCAGCAGCTCGGCCTCAGGAGAGACCCAGTACTTC. This encodes CASSSASGETQYF.

This clonotype was seen repeatedly, ten times or more. The CDR3 sequence: CASSGGGRTYNEQFF. For the CDR3, the DNA is TGCGCCAGCAGCGGAGGGGGAAGGACCTACAATGAGCAGTTCTTC. The rearrangement links TRBV5-1 to TRBJ2-1; D could derive from TRBD1 or TRBD2 (6 bases each). Trimming left V 4 bases short and J 2 bases short, with 13 bases between. This CDR3 region has 15 residues. Germline values: CDR1 SGHRS, CDR2 YFSETQ.

The chain uses TRBV7-2 and TRBJ2-1; 9 nucleotides line up with TRBD2. With V trimmed by 6 bases and J by 6 bases, 9 bases remained unmatched. Per the germline V gene, CDR1 is SGHTA and CDR2 is FQGNSA. The CDR3 totals 15 residues. As DNA, the CDR3 is TGTGCCAGCAGGGGGCCGGGACTAGCAACCAATGAGCAGTTCTTC. It encodes CASRGPGLATNEQFF.

The chain combines TRBV5-5 with TRBJ2-3, with D uncertain. There are 13 residues in the CDR3. CDR1 and CDR2 from the germline V gene are SGHKS and YYEKEE (reference sequence). V lost 1 base and J lost 2, with 5 bases in between. CDR3 loop: CASSLNPTDTQYF. Here the CDR3 DNA reads TGTGCCAGCAGCTTGAACCCCACAGATACGCAGTATTTT.

CDR3 region: CASSYDPLTYEQYF. The CDR3 DNA follows: TGTGCCAGCAGCTATGACCCCCTAACCTACGAGCAGTACTTC. This chain links TRBV5-6 with TRBJ2-7, with unresolved D. CDR1 SGHDT and CDR2 YYEEEE come from the germline V gene. CDR3 size: 14 residues. V lost 3 bases and J 2 bases, leaving 12 bases between the germline ends.

This chain links TRBV2 with TRBJ2-2; a possible D gene is TRBD2 (5 bases). This CDR3 region has 12 residues. CDR1 and CDR2 from the germline V gene are SNHLY and FYNNEI. The V end lost 6 bases, the J end lost 6 bases, and 8 bases lay between the germline ends. The CDR3 region has the DNA TGTGCCAGCAGACTAGTCGCCGGGGAGCTGTTTTTT. Encoded protein: CASRLVAGELFF.

The CDR3 DNA reads TGTGCCAGCCAATGGCGGGGTTTGGCTGAAGCTTTCTTT. Residues: CASQWRGLAEAFF. The rearrangement links TRBV6-6 to TRBJ1-1; D is uncertain. Looked up from germline, CDR1 is MNHNY and CDR2 is SVGAGI (reference sequence). This CDR3 region has 13 residues. V was clipped by 8 bases and J by 6 bases, with 16 bases between them.

The V gene is TRBV7-3, the J gene TRBJ2-7; TRBD1 or TRBD2 may be the D gene (6 bases each). V lost 4 bases and J 7 bases, leaving 23 bases between the germline ends. The CDR3 runs 16 residues. Germline V gene lookup returns CDR1 SGHTA and CDR2 FQGTGA. Here the CDR3 DNA reads TGTGCCAGCAGCTCCCTTTTAGGGCCCCGGGGGACAGAGCAGTACTTC. Residues: CASSSLLGPRGTEQYF.

Only a few counts were recorded for this clonotype. The chain employs TRBV5-1 and TRBJ1-4; the match to TRBD1 covers 7 bases. The germline CDR1 and CDR2 sequences are SGHRS and YFSETQ. CDR3 length: 15 residues. V gave up 0 bases and J gave up 8 bases; unmatched junction bases: 7. This CDR3 reads CASSLVAGGSEKLFF. In nucleotides, the CDR3 is TGCGCCAGCAGCTTGGTGGCAGGGGGTTCGGAAAAACTGTTTTTT.

At least ten counts were recorded for this clonotype. The J gene is TRBJ2-5, the V gene TRBV5-1; D is possibly TRBD1 or TRBD2 (5 bases each). V lost 0 bases and J lost 1, with 10 bases in between. The V gene's germline CDR1 is SGHRS and CDR2 YFSETQ. CDR3 length: 15 amino acids. The CDR3 region has the DNA TGCGCCAGCAGCTTGGGGGACGGATCCCAAGAGACCCAGTACTTC. As protein: CASSLGDGSQETQYF.

This sequence joins TRBV18 and TRBJ2-5; maybe TRBD1 (5 bases). CDR1 and CDR2 from the germline V gene are KGHSH and LQKENI. V was trimmed by 1 base and J by 4 bases, leaving 13 bases between them. The CDR3 has 15 amino acids. This CDR3 reads CASSPLTVFGETQYF. CDR3 bases: TGTGCCAGCTCACCACTGACAGTTTTTGGAGAGACCCAGTACTTC.

The chain recombines TRBV11-2 with TRBJ2-4, with 8 bases identical to TRBD2. Losses at the gene ends were 2 bases for V and 11 bases for J; bases not matched to a gene: 5. CDR1 SGHAT and CDR2 FQNNGV come from the germline V gene. The CDR3 is 13 amino acids. The DNA for the CDR3 is TGTGCCAGCAGCTTAACGGGACTAGGGGTTCAGTACTTC. Protein: CASSLTGLGVQYF.